The source of this T cell receptor (beta chain) is a study of T-cell memory formation after mild COVID-19. TCRdb reprocessed the 5' RACE reads via MiXCR and lists one record per CDR3 protein. The sample records around 180,000 distinct CDR3 sequences, around a sixth being singletons. This CDR3 is built from 16 residues. Trimming stripped 7 bases from V and 4 bases from J, with 21 bases between. This clonotype came up a few times. The chain links TRBV12-3 or TRBV12-4 to TRBJ2-3; D is tentatively TRBD1 or TRBD2 (6 bases each). The receptor was derived from a man between 18 and 29 years old who had mild COVID-19 (a few samples of this study predate the infection). Cell type and time point are not known. Sequenced material: PBMCs or a T cell subset sorted from them (not recorded which). The CDR3 DNA reads as TGTGCCAGCACCATTGGCATCGGGGGCGAGGCAGATACGCAGTATTTT. Translated: CASTIGIGGEADTQYF.